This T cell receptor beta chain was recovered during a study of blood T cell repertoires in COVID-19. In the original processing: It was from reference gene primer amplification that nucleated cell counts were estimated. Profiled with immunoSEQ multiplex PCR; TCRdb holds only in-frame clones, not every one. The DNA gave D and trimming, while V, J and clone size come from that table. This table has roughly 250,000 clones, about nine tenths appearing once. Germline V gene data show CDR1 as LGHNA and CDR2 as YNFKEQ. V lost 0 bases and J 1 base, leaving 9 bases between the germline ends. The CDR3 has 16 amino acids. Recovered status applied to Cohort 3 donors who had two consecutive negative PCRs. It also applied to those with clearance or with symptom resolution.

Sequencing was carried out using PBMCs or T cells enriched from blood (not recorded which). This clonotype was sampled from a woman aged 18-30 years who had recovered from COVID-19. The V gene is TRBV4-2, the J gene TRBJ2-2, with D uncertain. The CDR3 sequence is CASSQELSGNTGELFF. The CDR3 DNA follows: TGTGCCAGCAGCCAAGAGCTAAGTGGGAACACCGGGGAGCTGTTTTTT.